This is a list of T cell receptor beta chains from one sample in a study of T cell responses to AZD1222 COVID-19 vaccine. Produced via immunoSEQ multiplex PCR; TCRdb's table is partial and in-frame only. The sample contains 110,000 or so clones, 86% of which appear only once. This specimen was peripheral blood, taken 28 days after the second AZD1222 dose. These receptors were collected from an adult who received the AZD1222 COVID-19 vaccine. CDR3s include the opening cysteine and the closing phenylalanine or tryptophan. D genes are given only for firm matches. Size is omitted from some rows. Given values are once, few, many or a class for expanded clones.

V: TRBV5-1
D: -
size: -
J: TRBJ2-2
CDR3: CASSFGYGELFF
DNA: TGCGCCAGCAGCTTCGGGTACGGGGAGCTGTTTTTT

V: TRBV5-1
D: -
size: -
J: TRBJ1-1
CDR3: CASSSRNTEAFF
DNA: TGCGCCAGCAGCTCCCGGAACACTGAAGCTTTCTTT

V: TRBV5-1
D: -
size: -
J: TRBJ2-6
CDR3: CASSLVFPGWSGANVLTF
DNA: TGCGCCAGCAGCTTGGTGTTTCCGGGGTGGTCTGGGGCCAACGTCCTGACTTTC

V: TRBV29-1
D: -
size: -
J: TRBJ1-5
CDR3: CSVVFGSGRQPQHF
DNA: TGCAGCGTTGTATTTGGCAGCGGGAGGCAGCCCCAGCATTTT

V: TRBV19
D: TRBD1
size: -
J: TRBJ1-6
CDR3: CASRDRGADNSPLHF
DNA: TGTGCCAGTAGGGACAGGGGTGCCGATAATTCACCCCTCCACTTT

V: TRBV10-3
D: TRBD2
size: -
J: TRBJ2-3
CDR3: CAISFEREADTQYF
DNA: TGTGCCATCAGCTTCGAGCGGGAGGCAGATACGCAGTATTTT

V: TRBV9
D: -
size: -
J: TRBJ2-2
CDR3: CASSVGNAGELFF
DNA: TGTGCCAGCAGCGTAGGAAATGCCGGGGAGCTGTTTTTT

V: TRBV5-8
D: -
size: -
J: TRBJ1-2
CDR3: CASSRRNGAAYGYTF
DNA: TGTGCCAGCAGTAGGCGTAATGGGGCGGCCTATGGCTACACCTTC

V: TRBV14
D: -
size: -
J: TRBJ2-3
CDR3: CASSQGSQSTDTQYF
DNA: TGTGCCAGCAGCCAAGGGTCCCAGAGCACAGATACGCAGTATTTT

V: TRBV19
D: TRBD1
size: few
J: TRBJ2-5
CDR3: CASSRQGETQYF
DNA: TGTGCCAGTAGCCGACAGGGGGAGACCCAGTACTTC

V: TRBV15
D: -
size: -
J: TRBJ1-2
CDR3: CATSRDPGTTFFLANYGYTF
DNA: TGTGCCACCAGCAGAGACCCCGGGACAACCTTCTTCTTAGCTAACTATGGCTACACCTTC

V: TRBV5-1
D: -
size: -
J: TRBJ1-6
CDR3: CASSEGRLNSPLHF
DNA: TGCGCCAGCAGCGAGGGACGGCTTAATTCACCCCTCCACTTT

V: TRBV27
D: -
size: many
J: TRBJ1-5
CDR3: CASSFGGSDQPQHF
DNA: TGTGCCAGCAGTTTTGGAGGGAGTGACCAGCCCCAGCATTTT

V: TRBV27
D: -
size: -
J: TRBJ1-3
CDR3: CASIPDGGSGNTIYF
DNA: TGTGCCAGCATCCCGGACGGGGGCTCTGGAAACACCATATATTTT

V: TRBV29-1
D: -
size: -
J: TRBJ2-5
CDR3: CSVDWGIGGKTQYF
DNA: TGCAGCGTTGACTGGGGGATAGGAGGGAAGACCCAGTACTTC

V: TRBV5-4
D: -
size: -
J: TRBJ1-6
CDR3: CASSLMSADNSPLHF
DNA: TGTGCCAGCAGCTTGATGTCCGCCGATAATTCACCCCTCCACTTT

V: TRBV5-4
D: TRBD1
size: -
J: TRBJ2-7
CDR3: CASSLKGAFYEQYF
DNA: TGTGCCAGCAGCCTGAAGGGGGCTTTCTACGAGCAGTACTTC

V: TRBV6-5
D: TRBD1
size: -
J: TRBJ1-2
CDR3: CASSYRGQGNGYTF
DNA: TGTGCCAGCAGTTACAGGGGACAGGGTAATGGCTACACCTTC

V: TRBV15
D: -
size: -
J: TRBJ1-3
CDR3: CATSTGTELSGNTIYF
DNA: TGTGCCACCAGCACCGGGACGGAACTTTCTGGAAACACCATATATTTT

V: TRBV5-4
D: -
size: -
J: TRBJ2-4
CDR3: CASSLGGLIAKNIQYF
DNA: TGTGCCAGCAGCTTGGGGGGGCTAATAGCCAAAAACATTCAGTACTTC

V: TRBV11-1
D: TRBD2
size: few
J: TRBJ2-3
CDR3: CASSEREGADTQYF
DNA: TGTGCCAGCAGTGAACGGGAGGGCGCAGATACGCAGTATTTT

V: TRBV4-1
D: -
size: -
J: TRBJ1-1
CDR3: CASSQVGANTEAFF
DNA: TGCGCCAGCAGCCAAGTTGGGGCGAACACTGAAGCTTTCTTT

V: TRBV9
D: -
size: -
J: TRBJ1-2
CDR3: CASSVDSNYGYTF
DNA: TGTGCCAGCAGCGTGGACAGTAACTATGGCTACACCTTC

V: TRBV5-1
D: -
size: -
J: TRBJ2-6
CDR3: CASSGGQTSGANVLTF
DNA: TGCGCCAGCAGCGGGGGACAAACCTCTGGGGCCAACGTCCTGACTTTC

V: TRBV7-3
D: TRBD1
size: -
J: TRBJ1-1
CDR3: CASSLNSGTGYMNTEAFF
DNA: TGTGCCAGCAGCTTAAACTCCGGGACAGGGTATATGAACACTGAAGCTTTCTTT